Shown below are 14 T cell receptor beta chains from a single sample sequenced in a study of T cells in Graves' hyperthyroidism and ophthalmopathy. Authors of the study amplified TCR beta CDR3 regions from RNA transcripts. HTBI primers were the set used in a first-round RT-PCR of the TCR CDR3. TCRdb redid the calling of the multiplex PCR reads with MiXCR, one entry per CDR3 protein. The sample holds some 760,000 distinct CDR3 sequences, roughly 15% seen once. The sequencing input was blood. The receptors were sampled from a woman under 30 with Graves' hyperthyroidism.

This clonotype was seen repeatedly, ten times or more. The chain couples TRBV20-1 to TRBJ2-7, with D unclear. Germline loops: CDR1 DFQATT, CDR2 SNEGSKA (reference sequence). This CDR3 has 12 residues. Trimming stripped 2 bases from V and 1 base from J, with 6 bases between. The CDR3 sequence: CSARSVSYEQYF. The CDR3, as DNA: TGCAGTGCTAGATCGGTGTCCTACGAGCAGTACTTC.

The sample holds many counts of this clonotype. The chain is built from TRBV5-1 and TRBJ1-5; a possible D gene is TRBD1 (5 bases). This CDR3 region has 15 residues. Trimming stripped 0 bases from V and 3 bases from J, with 10 bases between. Germline V CDR1 and CDR2: SGHRS, YFSETQ. CDR3 nucleotides: TGCGCCAGCAGCTTGGGAGGACAATTCAATCAGCCCCAGCATTTT. Its protein product is CASSLGGQFNQPQHF.

In its sample, this clonotype was seen a few times. The V gene is TRBV7-8, the J gene TRBJ1-2; 12 nucleotides match TRBD1. The CDR3 is 16 amino acids. V trimming: 0 bases; J trimming: 4 bases; junction bases outside the gene matches: 3. Germline CDR1 SGHVS, CDR2 FQNEAQ. This CDR3 is CASSLAGTGGFYGYTF. DNA of the CDR3: TGTGCCAGCAGCTTAGCGGGGACAGGGGGCTTCTATGGCTACACCTTC.

This clonotype was counted only a few times. The chain couples TRBV20-1 to TRBJ2-3, with D hard to call. Germline V lookup: CDR1 DFQATT, CDR2 SNEGSKA (reference sequence). V lost 5 bases to trimming and J lost 10 bases, with 16 bases between them. This CDR3 is built from 12 residues. In DNA form, the CDR3 reads TGCAGTGCTGGAAACGGGCGAGGCGCGCAGTATTTT. It is translated as CSAGNGRGAQYF.

The rearrangement joins TRBV11-2 to TRBJ2-7; D is ambiguous. V dropped 3 bases and J dropped 5 bases, with 11 bases sitting between them. The CDR3 runs 13 residues. The germline V gene encodes CDR1 SGHAT and CDR2 FQNNGV. CDR3 sequence: CASSFHSFHEQYF. In DNA, the CDR3 is TGTGCCAGCAGCTTTCATAGTTTCCACGAGCAGTACTTC.

The chain links TRBV5-1 to TRBJ1-4, with D perhaps TRBD1 (6 bases). This CDR3 is built from 15 residues. Between the trimmed V and J ends, which lost 0 bases and 7 bases, there was a span of 13 bases. Germline assignment: CDR1 SGHRS and CDR2 YFSETQ. The CDR3 region has the DNA TGCGCCAGCAGCTTGGCTCAGGGGAAGGGTGAAAAACTGTTTTTT. Translated: CASSLAQGKGEKLFF.

The sample holds a few counts of this clonotype. The chain carries TRBV4-3 and TRBJ2-1; D possibly corresponds to TRBD1 (6 bases). Trimming left V 4 bases short and J 6 bases short, with 19 bases between. The germline V gene encodes CDR1 LGHNA and CDR2 YSLEER. The CDR3 extends over 16 amino acids. CDR3 in DNA: TGCGCCAGCAGCCGCATATTAGCCGGGACAACCAATGAGCAGTTCTTC. It translates to CASSRILAGTTNEQFF.

This clonotype was detected ten times or more. The rearrangement joins TRBV20-1 to TRBJ1-1; perhaps TRBD1 as D (6 bases). Germline CDR1 and CDR2: DFQATT and SNEGSKA (reference sequence). CDR3 length: 15 amino acids. V lost 5 bases and J 5 bases, leaving 21 bases between the germline ends. CDR3 coding DNA: TGCAGTGCTGGACAGTATGCGGGTGGGAGTACTGAAGCTTTCTTT. As protein: CSAGQYAGGSTEAFF.

This clonotype was seen ten or more times. V gene TRBV11-2 combines with J gene TRBJ2-1; 10 positions match TRBD1. J lost 7 bases, V lost 5 bases, and 8 bases had no gene match. Germline lookup yields CDR1 SGHAT and CDR2 FQNNGV. The CDR3 is made up of 15 amino acids. CDR3 sequence (DNA): TGTGCCAGCAGCCGACAGGGGGCTTCTTGGAATGAGCAGTTCTTC. It yields the protein CASSRQGASWNEQFF.

This clonotype was found many times. The chain combines TRBV20-1 with TRBJ2-3, with D unresolved. The CDR3 covers 12 residues. Trimming removed 1 base from V and 6 bases from J, with 8 bases in between. Per germline, CDR1 DFQATT and CDR2 SNEGSKA (reference sequence). CDR3 nucleotides: TGCAGTGCTAGAGCCTTGGCCGATACGCAGTATTTT. Its protein product is CSARALADTQYF.

CDR3 amino acids: CASSPHLTDTQYF. In DNA, the CDR3 is TGTGCCAGCAGCCCCCACCTCACAGATACGCAGTATTTT. This rearrangement joins TRBV7-8 to TRBJ2-3; D unclear. The CDR3 runs to 13 residues. From germline, CDR1 is SGHVS and CDR2 FQNEAQ. V shed 5 bases and J shed 2 bases, with 8 bases lying between them.

This clonotype was counted ten times or more. The chain employs TRBV6-2 or TRBV6-3 and TRBJ2-7; no clear D gene. V was cut by 4 bases and J by 2 bases, with 21 bases left in between. This CDR3 region has 17 residues. The germline V gene encodes CDR1 MNHEY and CDR2 SVGEGT. CDR3: CASSSSVFGSVPYEQYF. In DNA, the CDR3 is TGTGCCAGCAGTTCTTCTGTTTTTGGATCGGTACCCTACGAGCAGTACTTC.

In its sample, this clonotype was seen a few times. The rearrangement joins TRBV19 to TRBJ1-5; 11 bases match TRBD1. CDR1 is LNHDA and CDR2 is SQIVND in the germline V gene (reference sequence). V trimming: 8 bases; J trimming: 1 base; junction bases outside the gene matches: 1. CDR3 length: 14 residues. For the CDR3, the DNA is TGTGCCAGTTGGGACAGGGGGAGCAATCAGCCCCAGCATTTT. Protein: CASWDRGSNQPQHF.

The chain uses TRBV11-2 and TRBJ1-2; weak D call: TRBD1 (6 bases). Trimming removed 5 bases at V and 5 bases at J, with 12 bases between. Germline V gene sequence: CDR1 SGHAT, CDR2 FQNNGV. CDR3 length equals 13 residues. The CDR3 sequence is CASSRIQGYGYTF. The CDR3 DNA reads TGTGCCAGCAGCCGCATACAGGGATATGGCTACACCTTC. Filled out from reference TRBV11-2 and TRBJ1-2, the complete variable domain reads EAGVAQSPRYKIIEKRQSVAFWCNPISGHATLYWYQQILGQGPKLLIQFQNNGVVDDSQLPKDRFSAERLKGVDSTLKIQPAKLEDSAVYLCASSRIQGYGYTFGSGTRLTVV.